The clone carrying this T cell receptor (beta chain) has more than one count but fewer than ten. From RNA transcripts, TCR beta CDR3 regions were amplified. Initially, a first-round RT-PCR of the TCR CDR3 employed the HTBI primer set. In TCRdb, the multiplex PCR reads were re-called with MiXCR into one record per CDR3 protein. The data show about 600,000 distinct CDR3 sequences, with 16% seen just once and roughly 3% held by the top ten. 10 ml of fresh peripheral blood supplied the PBMCs. This sample is drawn from a study of T cells in Graves' hyperthyroidism and ophthalmopathy. What was sequenced was blood. This sequence originates from a woman aged 40-49 years with Graves' ophthalmopathy.

The DNA for the CDR3 is TGCAGTGCTAGGCAGGGGGCGAGAGGCTACACCTTC. Translation: CSARQGARGYTF. This sequence joins TRBV20-1 and TRBJ1-2; TRBD1 matches 8 bases. There are 12 residues in the CDR3. V was clipped by 3 bases and J by 8 bases; unmatched bases: 5. Germline V gene data show CDR1 as DFQATT and CDR2 as SNEGSKA (reference sequence).